This T cell receptor (beta chain) was recorded in a study of T-cell memory formation after mild COVID-19. This CDR3 has 13 residues. Germline CDR1 and CDR2: SGHAT and FQNNGV. The V gene lost 5 bases and the J gene lost 1 base, with 8 bases spanning the gap. Study observations and caveats: The authors left the SARS-CoV-2 specificity of second-wave clones peaking on day 37 unconfirmed. The appearance of some responding clones in pre-infection memory suggested that cross-reactive memory joined.

Each CDR3 protein is one row after TCRdb ran MiXCR on the 5' RACE reads. In the table there are roughly 580,000 distinct CDR3 sequences, under 20% of which are singletons. This clonotype was observed many times. Its antigen remains unknown. The sequencing sample was made of PBMCs or a T cell subset sorted from them (not recorded which). The rearrangement joins TRBV11-2 to TRBJ2-5; TRBD1 is a possible D gene (5 bases). The source is an adult woman who had mild COVID-19 (a few samples of this study predate the infection). Cell type and time point are not known. The DNA for the CDR3 is TGTGCCAGCAGCCCCAGGGCCCAAGAGACCCAGTACTTC. This codes for CASSPRAQETQYF.